This T cell receptor beta chain was observed in a study of Tregs in tolerant kidney transplant recipients. In the study overall: An approximately 3-day belatacept mixed lymphocyte reaction, sometimes plus 5-day graft donor restimulation, preceded CD4+CD25+CD127- sorting. Points from the study as a whole: No direct test of biological reproducibility was done here. Expanding Tregs on activated donor B cells appeared to best identify donor-specific TCRbeta clones.

As to this clone: The target antigen is unknown.

CDR3 length equals 13 residues. With V trimmed by 2 bases and J by 4 bases, 0 bases remained unmatched. Germline V gene data show CDR1 as SGHRS and CDR2 as YFSETQ. Assay: immunoSEQ multiplex PCR; the TCRdb copy retains only in-frame clones and omits some. This repertoire shows about 44,000 clones, around 95% found once; its top ten account for 0.37%. The sample taken for sequencing was Tregs from blood cultured with allogeneic cells. V and J are TRBV5-1 and TRBJ2-5, with 9 bases lining up with TRBD2. The clonotype was recovered from a human donor in good health. As DNA, the CDR3 is TGCGCCAGCAGCTTACTAGCGGGAGAGACCCAGTACTTC. Translating it yields CASSLLAGETQYF.